These 18 T cell receptor beta chains share one sample of origin, sequenced in a study of T cells in Graves' hyperthyroidism and ophthalmopathy. What was amplified from RNA transcripts were TCR beta CDR3 regions. HTBI primers were used for first-round RT-PCR of the TCR CDR3. Using its own MiXCR run on the multiplex PCR reads, TCRdb lists one record per CDR3 protein. The table shows 250,000 to 300,000 distinct CDR3 sequences, with 10% to 15% occurring only once. Input material: blood. The source is a woman aged 25 to 39 with Graves' hyperthyroidism that later progressed to Graves' ophthalmopathy.

This clonotype was seen more than once but under ten times. This chain links TRBV19 with TRBJ2-1, with 8 bases that match TRBD2. The germline gives CDR1 LNHDA, CDR2 SQIVND (reference sequence). The J segment lost 6 bases and the V segment lost 6 bases, leaving 28 bases of the junction unmatched. The CDR3 loop spans 21 amino acids. The DNA for the CDR3 is TGTGCCAGTAGCACTTCTCTCGGACTAGCTGACCCCCCTGGCGGGGCCAATGAGCAGTTCTTC. Protein: CASSTSLGLADPPGGANEQFF.

This clonotype was detected only a few times. The gene calls are TRBV4-3 and TRBJ1-6, with D uncertain. Germline V gives CDR1 LGHNA, CDR2 YSLEER. V was clipped by 0 bases and J by 9 bases, with 6 bases between them. This CDR3 spans 13 amino acids. The CDR3 coding sequence is TGCGCCAGCAGCCAAGATTCGGGTTCACCCCTCCACTTT. Amino acid sequence: CASSQDSGSPLHF.

This clonotype has ten or more counts. This rearrangement joins TRBV20-1 to TRBJ2-1; D is uncertain. V was clipped by 3 bases and J by 0 bases, with 9 bases between them. This CDR3 has 14 residues. CDR1 DFQATT and CDR2 SNEGSKA come from the germline V gene (reference sequence). CDR3 DNA sequence: TGCAGTGCTAGCGACCGCCGCTCCTACAATGAGCAGTTCTTC. Its translation: CSASDRRSYNEQFF.

This clonotype occurred a few times. The V call is TRBV19, the J call TRBJ2-1; maybe TRBD2 (5 bases). CDR1 LNHDA and CDR2 SQIVND come from the germline V gene (reference sequence). V was pared by 10 bases and J by 2 bases, with 15 bases between. This CDR3 has 14 residues. The CDR3 loop reads CATPRADAYNEQFF. The CDR3 DNA reads TGTGCCACCCCCCGAGCGGACGCCTACAATGAGCAGTTCTTC.

The sample holds many counts of this clonotype. The J gene is TRBJ1-1, the V gene TRBV30; D possibly corresponds to TRBD1 (5 bases). The CDR3 loop spans 13 amino acids. Germline V lookup: CDR1 GTSNPN, CDR2 SVGIG (reference sequence). The V end lost 0 bases, the J end lost 4 bases, and 9 bases lay between the germline ends. The CDR3 DNA reads as TGTGCCTGGAGTGTCAGGGTGGGCACTGAAGCTTTCTTT. Amino acids: CAWSVRVGTEAFF.

The table lists this clonotype with a few counts. The V gene is TRBV19, the J gene TRBJ1-2; unclear D gene. CDR3 length: 14 amino acids. Germline V lookup: CDR1 LNHDA, CDR2 SQIVND (reference sequence). V lost 3 bases and J 5 bases, leaving 13 bases between the germline ends. The CDR3 DNA sequence: TGTGCCAGTAGTATCAAGGAGGGCCCTTATGGCTACACCTTC. It codes for CASSIKEGPYGYTF.

A single count supports this clonotype. The chain recombines TRBV3-1 with TRBJ2-1; D is perhaps TRBD1 (6 bases). V gave up 11 bases and J gave up 9 bases, with 20 bases separating them. The germline V gene encodes CDR1 LGHDT and CDR2 YNNKEL (reference sequence). This CDR3 has 13 amino acids. The CDR3 coding sequence is TGTGCCGCTCAAGGGCAGGGGCTTGGTGAGCAGTTCTTC. Protein product: CAAQGQGLGEQFF.

This clonotype was seen ten or more times. The genes are TRBV20-1 and TRBJ2-3; 7 positions agree with TRBD2. The CDR3 is 15 amino acids. Germline trimming cut 3 bases from V and 4 bases from J; bases unmatched to any gene: 10. The germline gives CDR1 DFQATT, CDR2 SNEGSKA (reference sequence). CDR3 DNA sequence: TGCAGTGCTAGGACAAGCGGGGCCGCCCCAGATACGCAGTATTTT. Protein sequence: CSARTSGAAPDTQYF.

There are many counts of this clonotype. The chain has TRBV20-1 and TRBJ2-1; D gene ambiguous. The CDR3 spans 11 residues. V lost 0 bases, J lost 4 bases, and 1 base lay in between. Germline CDR1 DFQATT, CDR2 SNEGSKA (reference sequence). CDR3 protein: CSAREYNEQFF. CDR3 DNA sequence: TGCAGTGCTAGAGAGTACAATGAGCAGTTCTTC.

The chain links TRBV5-6 to TRBJ1-5, with TRBD1 matching over 9 bases. This CDR3 contains 20 residues. Trimming took 2 bases from V and 0 from J; bases not matched to a gene: 15. The germline CDR1 and CDR2 sequences are SGHDT and YYEEEE. The CDR3 sequence is CASSFGGRPDRGISNQPQHF. DNA for the CDR3: TGTGCCAGCAGCTTTGGGGGCCGACCGGACAGGGGTATTAGCAATCAGCCCCAGCATTTT.

To note about this clonotype: A much more abundant neighbour one base away suggests this may be a read error. This rearrangement joins TRBV18 to TRBJ1-6; tentative D call: TRBD1 (6 bases). The CDR3 runs 16 residues. The germline CDR1 and CDR2 sequences are KGHSH and LQKENI. The CDR3 loop reads CARSPNAGAIDSPLHF. CDR3 nucleotides: TGTGCCCGCTCACCAAACGCAGGGGCTATTGATTCACCCCTCCACTTT.

This clonotype was detected ten times or more. This chain joins TRBV6-1 and TRBJ2-5; 7 positions match TRBD2. The V segment lost 8 bases and the J segment 1 base; nucleotides outside the gene matches: 10. The CDR3 spans 15 residues. Germline V CDR1 and CDR2: MNHNS, SASEGT. CDR3 in DNA: TGTGCCAGCCGGGGGGTTCTGGCGGTCCAAGAGACCCAGTACTTC. Translated, it gives CASRGVLAVQETQYF.

The sample holds many counts of this clonotype. The rearrangement links TRBV27 to TRBJ2-1; 7 positions match TRBD1. CDR1 is MNHEY and CDR2 is SMNVEV in the germline V gene (reference sequence). The CDR3 has 16 residues. V lost 5 bases and J lost 1; bases outside the gene matches: 8. CDR3 DNA sequence: TGTGCCAGCAGTCCATCACAGGGGTGGTCCTACAATGAGCAGTTCTTC. Amino acid sequence: CASSPSQGWSYNEQFF.

Ten or more counts support this clonotype. The chain has TRBV28 and TRBJ2-6; D is unclear. The CDR3 runs 13 residues. Germline lookup yields CDR1 MDHEN and CDR2 SYDVKM. V was clipped by 10 bases and J by 0 bases, with 7 bases between them. CDR3 nucleotides: TGTGCCACGGTCCACTCTGGGGCCAACGTCCTGACTTTC. Protein: CATVHSGANVLTF.

As for this clonotype: This may arise from a read error, as a much more abundant clone is one base away. A read error is likely, as this CDR3 ends without the conserved phenylalanine or tryptophan. The chain is built from TRBV7-2 and TRBJ2-4; D remains ambiguous. The germline gives CDR1 SGHTA, CDR2 FQGNSA. V was pared by 5 bases and J by 0 bases, with 5 bases between. This CDR3 has 13 amino acids. The CDR3 nucleotides read TGTGCCAGCAGCCAATTAGCCAAAAACATTCAGTACCTC. Protein sequence: CASSQLAKNIQYL.

The table lists this clonotype with many counts. The chain uses TRBV2 and TRBJ1-5; 7 bases are a match to TRBD1. The CDR3 is 15 amino acids. Germline V gives CDR1 SNHLY, CDR2 FYNNEI. Unmatched junction bases numbered 4, after V lost 5 bases and J lost 0 bases. The CDR3 loop is CASSWDSYSNQPQHF. CDR3 bases: TGTGCCAGCAGTTGGGACAGCTATAGCAATCAGCCCCAGCATTTT.

Of note for this clonotype: Since a much larger clone is just one base distant, this may be a read error. The chain couples TRBV7-2 to TRBJ2-1, with TRBD2 as a possible D gene (6 bases). The end of the DNA is better explained by TRBJ2-7, so the J call may be wrong. Germline CDR1 and CDR2: SGHTA and FQGNSA. This CDR3 is built from 15 residues. CDR3 amino acids: CASSWSGRASNEQYF. The DNA for the CDR3 is TGTGCCAGCAGCTGGAGCGGGCGTGCTTCGAATGAGCAGTACTTC.

This clonotype has at least ten counts. V is TRBV11-2 and J is TRBJ1-5; 9 bases match TRBD1. V lost 5 bases to trimming and J lost 4 bases; unmatched junction nucleotides: 3. CDR3 length: 14 amino acids. Germline V gene sequence: CDR1 SGHAT, CDR2 FQNNGV. The CDR3 is CASSQQGANQPQHF. For the CDR3, the DNA is TGTGCCAGCAGCCAACAGGGGGCAAATCAGCCCCAGCATTTT.